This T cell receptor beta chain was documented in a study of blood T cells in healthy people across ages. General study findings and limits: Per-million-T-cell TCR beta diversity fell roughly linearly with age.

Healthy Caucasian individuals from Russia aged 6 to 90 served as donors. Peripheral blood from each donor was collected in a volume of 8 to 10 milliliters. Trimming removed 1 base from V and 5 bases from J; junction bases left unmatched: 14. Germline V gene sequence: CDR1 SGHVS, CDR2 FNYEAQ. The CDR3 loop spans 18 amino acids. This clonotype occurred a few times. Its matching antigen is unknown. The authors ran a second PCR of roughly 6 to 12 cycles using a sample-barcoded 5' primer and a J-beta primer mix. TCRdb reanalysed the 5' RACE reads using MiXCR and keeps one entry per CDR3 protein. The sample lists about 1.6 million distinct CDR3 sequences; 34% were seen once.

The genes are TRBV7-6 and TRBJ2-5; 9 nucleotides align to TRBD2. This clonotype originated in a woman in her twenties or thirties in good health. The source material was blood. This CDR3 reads CASSLVGPIAGEGETQYF. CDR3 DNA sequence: TGTGCCAGCAGCTTAGTAGGCCCTATAGCGGGGGAAGGGGAGACCCAGTACTTC.